The next 10 T cell receptor beta chains were all read from a single sample in a study of blood T cell repertoires in COVID-19. Sequencing used immunoSEQ multiplex PCR; TCRdb keeps in-frame clones, though not all of them. The sample shows about 220,000 clones, around 85% of them seen only once. The sample taken for sequencing was peripheral blood. The receptors originated from a woman aged 25-40 years who had recovered from COVID-19.

The gene calls are TRBV27 and TRBJ1-5, with 7 bases aligning to TRBD1. Germline V gene lookup returns CDR1 MNHEY and CDR2 SMNVEV (reference sequence). The CDR3 is 12 amino acids. V was clipped by 5 bases and J by 9 bases; unmatched bases: 4. Here the CDR3 DNA reads TGTGCCAGCAGTCCCCCAGGGGGGCCCCAGCATTTT. Protein sequence: CASSPPGGPQHF.

The rearrangement links TRBV3-1 (or the pseudogene TRBV3-2) to TRBJ1-2, with TRBD1 matching over 8 bases. CDR1 is LGHDT and CDR2 is YNNKEL in the germline V gene (reference sequence). The CDR3 spans 14 residues. With 5 bases clipped from V and 3 bases from J, the junction kept 5 bases outside the gene matches. The CDR3 region has the DNA TGTGCCAGCAGCACACCGGGACAGGACTATGGCTACACCTTC. The encoded protein is CASSTPGQDYGYTF.

This clone showed up just a few times. The chain joins TRBV2 to TRBJ1-2, with a tentative D call TRBD1 (6 bases). In germline, CDR1 is SNHLY, CDR2 FYNNEI. The V and J ends lost 6 bases and 4 bases respectively, with 15 bases between them. This CDR3 region has 14 residues. CDR3 sequence (DNA): TGTGCCAGCAGACTTCTGACAGGACGCTATGGCTACACCTTC. Its translation: CASRLLTGRYGYTF.

The rearrangement links TRBV7-7 to TRBJ2-4, with TRBD1 matching 9 bases. This CDR3 is 13 amino acids long. Germline V lookup: CDR1 SSHAT, CDR2 FNYEAQ (reference sequence). V was clipped by 4 bases and J by 6 bases; unmatched bases: 1. The CDR3 DNA is TGTGCCAGCAGCTCGGGACAGGGAAACATTCAGTACTTC. Translation gives CASSSGQGNIQYF.

The J gene is TRBJ1-2, the V gene TRBV5-1; the D gene is possibly TRBD1 (6 bases). The V end lost 4 bases, the J end lost 0 bases, and 19 bases lay between the germline ends. The CDR3 totals 17 residues. CDR1 and CDR2 from the germline V gene are SGHRS and YFSETQ. The CDR3 region is CASSHLINGQTNYGYTF. CDR3 nucleotide sequence: TGCGCCAGCAGCCACTTGATAAATGGACAGACTAACTATGGCTACACCTTC.

The chain joins TRBV5-6 to TRBJ2-1, with 9 bases lining up with TRBD1. The germline V gene encodes CDR1 SGHDT and CDR2 YYEEEE. This CDR3 is built from 16 residues. J was trimmed by 8 bases and V by 2 bases; bases with no gene match: 11. The CDR3 loop is CASSFPPGQGSDEQFF. The CDR3 region has the DNA TGTGCCAGCAGCTTTCCTCCGGGACAGGGTTCCGATGAGCAGTTCTTC.

Comment on this clone: Other DNA sequences in this sample translate to the same CDR3. The chain has TRBV6-5 and TRBJ1-1; TRBD1 might be the D (5 bases). Germline CDR1 reads MNHEY; CDR2 reads SVGAGI. Trimming stripped 2 bases from V and 1 base from J, with 8 bases between. The length of the CDR3 is 14 residues. This CDR3 reads CASSYAGRNTEAFF. Here the CDR3 DNA reads TGTGCCAGCAGTTACGCAGGGCGGAACACTGAAGCTTTCTTT.

CDR3 sequence (DNA): TGTGCCAGTAGTATAGGCCAGTCGAATTCACCCCTCCACTTT. Amino acid sequence: CASSIGQSNSPLHF. This chain connects TRBV19 to TRBJ1-6; D is undetermined. V dropped 1 base and J dropped 7 bases, with 8 bases sitting between them. The CDR3 totals 14 residues. The germline V gene has CDR1 LNHDA and CDR2 SQIVND (reference sequence).

The chain uses TRBV29-1 and TRBJ2-5; D might be TRBD1 (6 bases). This CDR3 has 16 residues. Trimming took off 3 bases at V and 4 bases at J, with 21 bases between the two ends. Germline assignment: CDR1 SQVTM and CDR2 ANQGSEA. The CDR3 DNA sequence: TGCAGCGTTGAGCCAGGGGAGCCCCCGGACGGAGAGACCCAGTACTTC. Translated: CSVEPGEPPDGETQYF.

The chain joins TRBV24-1 to TRBJ2-1; 9 bases agree with TRBD1. V shed 6 bases, J shed 8 bases, and the junction held 10 bases outside the gene matches. Germline CDR1 reads KGHDR; CDR2 reads SFDVKD. CDR3 length: 15 amino acids. The CDR3 DNA follows: TGTGCCACCAGTCCCACGGGACAGGGAATAGATGAGCAGTTCTTC. This encodes CATSPTGQGIDEQFF.